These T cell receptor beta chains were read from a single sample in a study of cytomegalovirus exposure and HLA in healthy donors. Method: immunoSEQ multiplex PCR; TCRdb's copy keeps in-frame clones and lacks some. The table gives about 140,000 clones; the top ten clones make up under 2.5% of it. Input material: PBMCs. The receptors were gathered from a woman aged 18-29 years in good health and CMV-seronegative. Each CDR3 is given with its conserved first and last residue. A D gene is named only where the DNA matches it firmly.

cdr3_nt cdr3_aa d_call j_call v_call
TGTGCCAGCAGTTTCCCGGAAGAGACCCAGTACTTC CASSFPEETQYF NA TRBJ2-5 TRBV27
TGTGCCTGGAATAAGGGACTCAATAGCAATCAGCCCCAGCATTTT CAWNKGLNSNQPQHF NA TRBJ1-5 TRBV30
TGTGCCAGCAGCGTATCTCCAGGGGGCAATAGCAATCAGCCCCAGCATTTT CASSVSPGGNSNQPQHF TRBD1 TRBJ1-5 TRBV9
TGTGCCAGCAGCGATACGGACAGGCAGTCAGATACGCAGTATTTT CASSDTDRQSDTQYF TRBD1 TRBJ2-3 TRBV11-3
TGTGCCAGCAGCCCAGGACTAGCGGGTAGATACTCCTACAATGAGCAGTTCTTC CASSPGLAGRYSYNEQFF TRBD2 TRBJ2-1 TRBV7-2
TGCAGCGTCCGGGGACTAGCGGGAGGGCGTGGGCCCACAGATACGCAGTATTTT CSVRGLAGGRGPTDTQYF TRBD2 TRBJ2-3 TRBV29-1
TGCGCCAGCAGCCAAGATCCGGAGACCTATGGCTACACCTTC CASSQDPETYGYTF NA TRBJ1-2 TRBV4-3
TGTGCCAGCAGCTTGGCTACAGTGCAAGAGACCCAGTACTTC CASSLATVQETQYF NA TRBJ2-5 TRBV5-4
TGTGCCAGCAGTTTAACCGGAGGACAGGGCTACGAGCAGTACTTC CASSLTGGQGYEQYF TRBD1 TRBJ2-7 TRBV27
TGTGCCAGCAGCCGAATGGGGGGAAGTCTGTTTTTT CASSRMGGSLFF NA TRBJ1-4 TRBV6-6
TGCACCAGCAGCCAAGATTGGGGACTAGCGACTACAGATACGCAGTATTTT CTSSQDWGLATTDTQYF NA TRBJ2-3 TRBV1
TGTGCCAGCAGTTCAGGGGGCTTCTATGGCTACACCTTC CASSSGGFYGYTF TRBD1 TRBJ1-2 TRBV5-8
TGTGCCAGCAGCTTAGAGGGAGGGACAGATACGCAGTATTTT CASSLEGGTDTQYF TRBD2 TRBJ2-3 TRBV11-2
TGTGCCAGCAGCTTTTCGTCCGGGAGTGGGACAGATACGCAGTATTTT CASSFSSGSGTDTQYF NA TRBJ2-3 TRBV7-6
TGTGCCAGCAGCTTCGCGGGCCAGACCACAGATACGCAGTATTTT CASSFAGQTTDTQYF NA TRBJ2-3 TRBV7-9
TGTGCCAGCAGCTTTTCTATGACTAACTATGGCTACACCTTC CASSFSMTNYGYTF NA TRBJ1-2 TRBV7-9
TGCGCCACCCCTCGAGGGCGCCACAATGAGCAGTTCTTC CATPRGRHNEQFF NA TRBJ2-1 TRBV10-1
TGTGCCAGTAGTATGAGTAGCGCCCCTCGGGATACGCAGTATTTT CASSMSSAPRDTQYF NA TRBJ2-3 TRBV19
TGTGCCAGCAGCTACTACAGAACTGGGACACCGCTGGGCTATGGCTACACCTTC CASSYYRTGTPLGYGYTF NA TRBJ1-2 TRBV7-6
TGCGCCAGCAGCCAGAGAGGGACAGGGCTATTCTATGGCTACACCTTC CASSQRGTGLFYGYTF TRBD1 TRBJ1-2 TRBV4-1
TGCAGCGTTGAAATAGGGAGCGGGGAGCTGTTTTTT CSVEIGSGELFF NA TRBJ2-2 TRBV29-1
TGCGCCAGTGCTGACCGCCCAAGCGGGACTTACACAGATACGCAGTATTTT CASADRPSGTYTDTQYF TRBD2 TRBJ2-3 TRBV5-1
TGTGCCAGTAGTATTGCAGGGGGCCACCCGCCGGGCACTGAAGCTTTCTTT CASSIAGGHPPGTEAFF TRBD1 TRBJ1-1 TRBV19
TGTGCCAGCAGGGAGGAAGAAAAACTGTTTTTT CASREEEKLFF NA TRBJ1-4 TRBV28
TGTGCCAGCAGCGACCGGACTACGAACACCGGGGAGCTGTTTTTT CASSDRTTNTGELFF NA TRBJ2-2 TRBV2
TGTGCCAGCAGTTATCTGACAGGGGGCAAGCAAGGCTACACCTTC CASSYLTGGKQGYTF TRBD1 TRBJ1-2 TRBV6-5
TGTGCCATCAGTCGACAGGGCCAGGATGAGCAGTTCTTC CAISRQGQDEQFF TRBD1 TRBJ2-1 TRBV10-3
TGTGCCAGCAGTGGGTCCGCGTATACGCAGTATTTT CASSGSAYTQYF NA TRBJ2-3 TRBV25-1
TGCGCCAGCAGTCCGAGCTCTGGGGCCAACGTCCTGACTTTC CASSPSSGANVLTF NA TRBJ2-6 TRBV10-1
TGTGCCTGGAAGGACACCTACGAGCAGTACTTC CAWKDTYEQYF NA TRBJ2-7 TRBV30
TGTGCCAGCAGCCCCCGGTCGGGGTGGGGGGATGAGCAGTTCTTC CASSPRSGWGDEQFF NA TRBJ2-1 TRBV9